These 12 T cell receptor beta chains came from one sample sequenced in a study of blood T cell repertoires in COVID-19. Measured with immunoSEQ multiplex PCR; TCRdb has only the in-frame clones, and not every one. The repertoire holds tens of thousands of clones, roughly 80% seen once, with under 25% in the top ten. The sequencing sample was made of peripheral blood. The receptors were sampled from an elderly woman with acute or convalescent COVID-19.

The chain recombines TRBV5-8 with TRBJ2-5, with 14 positions matching TRBD2. The CDR3 sequence is 17 residues long. With 3 bases clipped from V and 1 base from J, the junction kept 5 bases outside the gene matches. Looked up from germline, CDR1 is SGHTS and CDR2 is YDEGEE. As DNA, the CDR3 is TGTGCCAGCAGCTCAGGACTAGCGGGGGGTCGCCAAGAGACCCAGTACTTC. As protein: CASSSGLAGGRQETQYF.

V is TRBV5-1 and J is TRBJ2-7; 8 nucleotides line up with TRBD1. CDR3 size: 14 residues. J was trimmed by 6 bases and V by 3 bases; bases with no gene match: 8. The germline gives CDR1 SGHRS, CDR2 YFSETQ. CDR3 sequence: CASSSQGALGEQYF. In nucleotides, the CDR3 is TGCGCCAGCAGCTCGCAGGGGGCGTTGGGCGAGCAGTACTTC. Combining the CDR3 with reference TRBV5-1 and TRBJ2-7 gives the whole variable domain KAGVTQTPRYLIKTRGQQVTLSCSPISGHRSVSWYQQTPGQGLQFLFEYFSETQRNKGNFPGRFSGRQFSNSRSEMNVSTLELGDSALYLCASSSQGALGEQYFGPGTRLTVT.

The genes are TRBV9 and TRBJ1-6; 8 positions match TRBD1. Germline values: CDR1 SGDLS, CDR2 YYNGEE. The CDR3 runs 15 residues. After removal of 5 bases from V and 7 bases from J, the junction contained 8 bases not matched to a gene. The CDR3 region has the DNA TGTGCCAGCAGTATCAAGCAGGGGGCGAATTCACCCCTCCACTTT. Protein: CASSIKQGANSPLHF.

The genes are TRBV19 and TRBJ1-5, with D possibly being TRBD1 (6 bases). Germline lookup yields CDR1 LNHDA and CDR2 SQIVND (reference sequence). The CDR3 consists of 15 residues. Trimming removed 3 bases at V and 3 bases at J, with 12 bases between. The CDR3, as DNA: TGTGCCAGTAGTATTGGGGGGGGGCTCAATCAGCCCCAGCATTTT. Translation: CASSIGGGLNQPQHF.

This rearrangement joins TRBV12-3 or TRBV12-4 to TRBJ1-6; D gene unclear. V shed 5 bases and J shed 4 bases, with 6 bases lying between them. CDR3 length: 13 amino acids. Written as DNA, the CDR3 is TGTGCCAGCAGTCCCCTTTATAATTCACCCCTCCACTTT. Its translation: CASSPLYNSPLHF.

This chain joins TRBV21-1 and TRBJ2-7; TRBD1 reflects the table's D call only, with no check against the DNA. TRBV21-1 is tagged as a pseudogene. This CDR3 is 16 amino acids long. The CDR3 sequence is CASSKARQGAAYEQYF. CDR3 coding DNA: TGTGCCAGCAGCAAAGCGCGACAGGGGGCCGCCTACGAGCAGTACTTC.

V and J are TRBV2 and TRBJ2-3; D possibly corresponds to TRBD2 (6 bases). The CDR3 consists of 13 residues. Germline V CDR1 and CDR2: SNHLY, FYNNEI. Trimming stripped 1 base from V and 8 bases from J, with 10 bases between. The DNA for the CDR3 is TGTGCCAGCAGTGAAGGAGCGGGTCTTACGCAGTATTTT. Translating gives CASSEGAGLTQYF.

The rearrangement uses TRBV5-1 and TRBJ2-2; 13 positions agree with TRBD2. The CDR3 spans 21 residues. Per germline, CDR1 SGHRS and CDR2 YFSETQ. Germline trimming cut 0 bases from V and 2 bases from J; bases unmatched to any gene: 13. CDR3 nucleotides: TGCGCCAGCAGCTTGGCTATACCATCGGGGGGACTAGCGGGAAACACCGGGGAGCTGTTTTTT. Encoded protein: CASSLAIPSGGLAGNTGELFF.

Comments on this clone: The junction shows a germline mismatch at one end, possibly a read error. The same CDR3 arises from other DNA sequences in this sample as well. The rearrangement uses TRBV5-6 and TRBJ1-2; D might be TRBD1 (5 bases). Germline CDR1 reads SGHDT; CDR2 reads YYEEEE. The CDR3 covers 13 residues. The CDR3 loop reads CASSLAGLNGYTF. As DNA, the CDR3 is TGTGCCAGCAGCTTGGCAGGGCTAAATGGCTACACTTTC.

The V call is TRBV12-3 or TRBV12-4, the J call TRBJ2-7, with 10 positions matching TRBD2. V trimming: 8 bases; J trimming: 2 bases; junction bases outside the gene matches: 0. This CDR3 is built from 12 residues. CDR3 nucleotides: TGTGCCAGCGGACTAGCGGCCTACGAGCAGTACTTC. Residues: CASGLAAYEQYF.

V and J are TRBV30 and TRBJ2-5; 10 positions agree with TRBD2. Germline loops: CDR1 GTSNPN, CDR2 SVGIG (reference sequence). The CDR3 runs to 14 residues. Trimming at V came to 6 bases and at J to 1 base, leaving 5 bases not matched to a gene. The CDR3 DNA follows: TGTGCCTGCCAACGGACTAGCGGCCAAGAGACCCAGTACTTC. This codes for CACQRTSGQETQYF.

The chain uses TRBV11-2 and TRBJ2-2; D is possibly TRBD2 (6 bases). CDR1 and CDR2 (germline): SGHAT, FQNNGV. Trimming removed 7 bases at V and 6 bases at J, with 21 bases between. CDR3 size: 16 residues. The CDR3: CASTPRGGPMSGELFF. The CDR3 coding sequence is TGTGCCAGCACCCCTCGAGGAGGGCCTATGTCCGGGGAGCTGTTTTTT.